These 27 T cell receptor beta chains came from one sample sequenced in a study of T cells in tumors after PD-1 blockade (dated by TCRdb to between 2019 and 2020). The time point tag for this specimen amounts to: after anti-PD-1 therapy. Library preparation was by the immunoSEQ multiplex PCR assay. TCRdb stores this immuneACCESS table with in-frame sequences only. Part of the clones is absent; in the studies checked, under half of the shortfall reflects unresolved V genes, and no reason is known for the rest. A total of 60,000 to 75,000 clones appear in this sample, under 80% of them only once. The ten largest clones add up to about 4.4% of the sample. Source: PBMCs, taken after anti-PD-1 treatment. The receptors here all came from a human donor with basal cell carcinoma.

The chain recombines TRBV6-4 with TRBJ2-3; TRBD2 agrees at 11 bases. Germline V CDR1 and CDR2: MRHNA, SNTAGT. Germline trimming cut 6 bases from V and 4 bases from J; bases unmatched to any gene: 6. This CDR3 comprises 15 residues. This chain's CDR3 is CASSRIAGGPDTQYF. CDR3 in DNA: TGTGCCAGCAGCCGTATAGCGGGGGGGCCAGATACGCAGTATTTT.

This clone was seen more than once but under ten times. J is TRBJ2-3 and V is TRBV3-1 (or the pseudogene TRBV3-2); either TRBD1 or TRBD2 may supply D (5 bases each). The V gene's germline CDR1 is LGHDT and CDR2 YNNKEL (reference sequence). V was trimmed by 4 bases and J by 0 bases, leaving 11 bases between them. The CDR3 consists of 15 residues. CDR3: CASSLGTKSTDTQYF. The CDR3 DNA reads TGTGCCAGCAGCCTCGGGACGAAGAGCACAGATACGCAGTATTTT.

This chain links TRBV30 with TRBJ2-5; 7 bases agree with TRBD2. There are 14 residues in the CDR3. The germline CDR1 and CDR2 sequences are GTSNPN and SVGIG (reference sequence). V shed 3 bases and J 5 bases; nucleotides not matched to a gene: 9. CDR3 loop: CAWSGGSRWETQYF. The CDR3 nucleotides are TGTGCCTGGAGCGGGGGGTCGCGGTGGGAGACCCAGTACTTC.

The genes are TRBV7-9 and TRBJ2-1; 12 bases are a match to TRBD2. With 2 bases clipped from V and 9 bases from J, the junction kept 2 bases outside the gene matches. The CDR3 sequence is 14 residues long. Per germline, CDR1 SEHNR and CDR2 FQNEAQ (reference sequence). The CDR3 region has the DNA TGTGCCAGCAGCTTACCACTAGCGGGGGGTGAGCAGTTCTTC. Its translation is CASSLPLAGGEQFF.

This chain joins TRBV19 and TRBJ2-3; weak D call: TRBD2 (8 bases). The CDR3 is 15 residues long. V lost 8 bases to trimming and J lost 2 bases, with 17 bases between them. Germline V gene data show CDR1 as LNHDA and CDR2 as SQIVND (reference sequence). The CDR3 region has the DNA TGTGCCAGTTCCGGGGGGGAGGGGGCCACAGATACGCAGTATTTT. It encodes CASSGGEGATDTQYF. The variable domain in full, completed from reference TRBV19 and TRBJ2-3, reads DGGITQSPKYLFRKEGQNVTLSCEQNLNHDAMYWYRQDPGQGLRLIYYSQIVNDFQKGDIAEGYSVSREKKESFPLTVTSAQKNPTAFYLCASSGGEGATDTQYFGPGTRLTVL.

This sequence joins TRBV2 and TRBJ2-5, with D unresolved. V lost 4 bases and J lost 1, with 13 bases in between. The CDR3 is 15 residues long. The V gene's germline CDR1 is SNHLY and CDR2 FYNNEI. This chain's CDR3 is CASSAARGGQETQYF. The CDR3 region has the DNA TGTGCCAGCAGTGCGGCTAGAGGTGGCCAAGAGACCCAGTACTTC.

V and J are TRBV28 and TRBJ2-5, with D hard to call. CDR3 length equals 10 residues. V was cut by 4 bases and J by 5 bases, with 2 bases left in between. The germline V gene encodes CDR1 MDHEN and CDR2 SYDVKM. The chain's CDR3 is CASSYETQYF. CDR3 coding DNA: TGTGCCAGCAGTTACGAGACCCAGTACTTC.

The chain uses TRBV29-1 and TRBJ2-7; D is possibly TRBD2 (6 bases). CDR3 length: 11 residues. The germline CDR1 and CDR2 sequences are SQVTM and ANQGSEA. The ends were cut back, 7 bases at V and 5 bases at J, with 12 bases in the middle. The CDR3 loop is CSGRRGDEQYF. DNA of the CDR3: TGCAGCGGGAGGAGGGGCGACGAGCAGTACTTC.

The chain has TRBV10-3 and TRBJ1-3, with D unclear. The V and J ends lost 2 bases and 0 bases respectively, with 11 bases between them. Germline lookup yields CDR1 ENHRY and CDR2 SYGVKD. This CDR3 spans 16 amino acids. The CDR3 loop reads CAISEAESSSGNTIYF. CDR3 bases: TGTGCCATCAGTGAGGCCGAAAGCTCCTCTGGAAACACCATATATTTT.

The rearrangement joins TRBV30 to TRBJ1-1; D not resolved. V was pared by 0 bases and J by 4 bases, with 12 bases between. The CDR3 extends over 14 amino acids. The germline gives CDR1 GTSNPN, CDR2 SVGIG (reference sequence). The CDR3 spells CAWSVRRGITEAFF. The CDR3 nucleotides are TGTGCCTGGAGTGTACGACGGGGAATCACTGAAGCTTTCTTT.

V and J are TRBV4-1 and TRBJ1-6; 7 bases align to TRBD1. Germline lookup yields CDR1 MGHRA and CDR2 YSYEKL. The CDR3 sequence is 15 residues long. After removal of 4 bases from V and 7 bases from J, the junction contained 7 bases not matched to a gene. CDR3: CASSRMTGINSPLHF. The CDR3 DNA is TGCGCCAGCAGCCGTATGACAGGGATCAATTCACCCCTCCACTTT.

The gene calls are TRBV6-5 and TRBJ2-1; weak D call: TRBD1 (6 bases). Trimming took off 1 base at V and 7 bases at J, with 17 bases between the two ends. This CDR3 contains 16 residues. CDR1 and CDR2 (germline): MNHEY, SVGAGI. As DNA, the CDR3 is TGTGCCAGCAGTTACTTCCTGACAGGCGGGCGGAATGAGCAGTTCTTC. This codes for CASSYFLTGGRNEQFF.

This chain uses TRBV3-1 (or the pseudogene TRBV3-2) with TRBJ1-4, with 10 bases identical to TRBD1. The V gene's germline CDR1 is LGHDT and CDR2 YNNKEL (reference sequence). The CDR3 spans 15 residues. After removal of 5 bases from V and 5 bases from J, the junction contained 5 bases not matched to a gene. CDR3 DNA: TGTGCCAGCAGCGACCCGGGACAGGGGAATGAAAAACTGTTTTTT. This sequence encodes CASSDPGQGNEKLFF.

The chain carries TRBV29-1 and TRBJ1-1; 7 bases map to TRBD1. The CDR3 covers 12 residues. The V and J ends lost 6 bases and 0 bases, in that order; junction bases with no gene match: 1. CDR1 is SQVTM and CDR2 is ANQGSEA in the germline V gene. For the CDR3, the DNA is TGCAGCGTCGGACAGGTGAACACTGAAGCTTTCTTT. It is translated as CSVGQVNTEAFF.

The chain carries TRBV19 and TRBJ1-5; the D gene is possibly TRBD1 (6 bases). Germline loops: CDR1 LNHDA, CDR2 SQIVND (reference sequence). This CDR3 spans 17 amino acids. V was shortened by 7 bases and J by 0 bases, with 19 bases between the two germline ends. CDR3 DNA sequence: TGTGCCAGTAAAGTGGAAGACAGGATGAATAGCAATCAGCCCCAGCATTTT. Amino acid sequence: CASKVEDRMNSNQPQHF.

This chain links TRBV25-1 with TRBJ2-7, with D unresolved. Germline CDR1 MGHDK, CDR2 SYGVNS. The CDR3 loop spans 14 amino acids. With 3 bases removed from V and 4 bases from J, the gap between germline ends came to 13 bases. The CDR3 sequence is CASSDQRVRYEQYF. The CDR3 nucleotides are TGTGCCAGCAGTGATCAAAGGGTTCGGTACGAGCAGTACTTC.

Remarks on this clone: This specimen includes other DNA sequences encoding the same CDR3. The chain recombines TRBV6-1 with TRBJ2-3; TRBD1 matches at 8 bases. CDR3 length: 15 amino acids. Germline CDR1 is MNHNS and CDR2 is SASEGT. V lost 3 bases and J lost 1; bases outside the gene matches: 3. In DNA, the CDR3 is TGTGCCAGCAGTGAGCGACAGGGGCGCACAGATACGCAGTATTTT. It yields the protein CASSERQGRTDTQYF.

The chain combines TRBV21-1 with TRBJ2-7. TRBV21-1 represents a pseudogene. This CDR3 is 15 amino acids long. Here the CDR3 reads CASSKARGSYYEQYF. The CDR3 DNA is TGTGCCAGCAGCAAAGCGAGGGGATCATACTACGAGCAGTACTTC.

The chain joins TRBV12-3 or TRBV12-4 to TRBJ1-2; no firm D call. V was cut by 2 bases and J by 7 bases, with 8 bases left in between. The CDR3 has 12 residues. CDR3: CASSLNGGGYTF. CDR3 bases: TGTGCCAGCAGTTTAAACGGAGGTGGCTACACCTTC.

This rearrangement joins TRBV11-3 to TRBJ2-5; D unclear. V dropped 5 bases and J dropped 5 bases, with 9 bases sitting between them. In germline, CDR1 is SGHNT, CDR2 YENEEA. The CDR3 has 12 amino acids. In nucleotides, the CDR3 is TGTGCCAGCAGCAACCAAGGCGAGACCCAGTACTTC. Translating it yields CASSNQGETQYF.

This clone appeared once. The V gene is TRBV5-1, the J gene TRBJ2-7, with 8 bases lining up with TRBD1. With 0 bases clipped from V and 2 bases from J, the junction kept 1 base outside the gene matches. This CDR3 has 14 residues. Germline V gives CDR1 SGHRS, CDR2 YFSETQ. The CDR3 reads CASSLEQGAYEQYF. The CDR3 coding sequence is TGCGCCAGCAGCTTGGAACAGGGGGCCTACGAGCAGTACTTC.

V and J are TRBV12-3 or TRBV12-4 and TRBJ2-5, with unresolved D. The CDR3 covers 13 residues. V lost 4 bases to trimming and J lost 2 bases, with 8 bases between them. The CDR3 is CASSSDGQETQYF. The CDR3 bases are TGTGCCAGCAGTTCAGACGGACAAGAGACCCAGTACTTC.

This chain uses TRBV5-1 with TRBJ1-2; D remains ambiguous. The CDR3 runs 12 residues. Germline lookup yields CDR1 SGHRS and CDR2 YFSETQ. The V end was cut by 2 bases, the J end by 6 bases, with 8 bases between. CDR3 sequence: CASSFGPDGYTF. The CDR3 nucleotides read TGCGCCAGCAGCTTCGGACCCGATGGCTACACCTTC.

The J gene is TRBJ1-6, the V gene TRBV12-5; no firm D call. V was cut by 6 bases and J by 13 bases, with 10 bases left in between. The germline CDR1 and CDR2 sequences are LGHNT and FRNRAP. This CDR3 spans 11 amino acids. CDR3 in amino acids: CASGAGEPLHF. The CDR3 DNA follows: TGTGCTAGTGGAGCCGGGGAGCCCCTCCACTTT.

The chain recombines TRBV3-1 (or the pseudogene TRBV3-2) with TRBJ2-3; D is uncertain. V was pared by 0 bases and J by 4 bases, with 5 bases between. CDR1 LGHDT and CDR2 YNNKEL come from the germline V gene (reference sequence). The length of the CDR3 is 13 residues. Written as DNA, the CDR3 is TGTGCCAGCAGCCAAGATAGGGCAGATACGCAGTATTTT. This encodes CASSQDRADTQYF.

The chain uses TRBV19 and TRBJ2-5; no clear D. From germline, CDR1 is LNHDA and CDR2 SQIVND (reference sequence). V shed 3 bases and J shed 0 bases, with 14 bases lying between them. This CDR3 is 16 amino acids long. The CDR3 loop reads CASSIFGRTDQETQYF. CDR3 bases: TGTGCCAGTAGTATCTTTGGTAGGACGGACCAAGAGACCCAGTACTTC.

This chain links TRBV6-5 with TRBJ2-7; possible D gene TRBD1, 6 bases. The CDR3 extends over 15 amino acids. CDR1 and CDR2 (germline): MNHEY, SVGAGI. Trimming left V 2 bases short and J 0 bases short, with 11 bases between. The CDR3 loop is CASSYMQGLSYEQYF. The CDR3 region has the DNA TGTGCCAGCAGTTACATGCAGGGGCTCTCCTACGAGCAGTACTTC.